This entry is about one TCR beta chain. The antigen is not known. CDR3 length: 17 amino acids. J gave up 5 bases and V 2 bases, and 13 bases lay outside the gene matches. Germline V lookup: CDR1 SGDLS, CDR2 YYNGEE. The study ran its PCR with 60 Vbeta and 13 Jbeta primers. Clones were sequenced by immunoSEQ multiplex PCR, and TCRdb holds only the in-frame ones, with some missing. The table lists some 150,000 clones, about 86% of them singletons. The source of the sample is a study of cytomegalovirus exposure and HLA in healthy donors. Study results and limitations: TCR beta chains numbering approximately 150 were designated cytomegalovirus-associated. In a later analysis, at a false discovery rate of 0.05, 16,951 TCR beta sequences were associated with HLA alleles.

Sequencing input: PBMCs. This receptor was taken from a woman aged 30 to 39 in good health and CMV-seronegative. The V call is TRBV9, the J call TRBJ2-5; 9 nucleotides line up with TRBD2. The CDR3: CASSVGGSGGPGETQYF. The CDR3 DNA is TGTGCCAGCAGCGTGGGTGGTAGCGGGGGCCCCGGGGAGACCCAGTACTTC.